This passage covers 20 T cell receptor beta chains from one sample sequenced in a study of T-cell memory formation after mild COVID-19. From the 5' RACE reads, TCRdb called clonotypes with MiXCR, one entry per CDR3 protein. The sample has approximately 250,000 distinct CDR3 sequences; approximately 16% are singletons. Sequencing was carried out using PBMCs or a T cell subset sorted from them (not recorded which). The receptors were sampled from a man between 18 and 29 years old who had mild COVID-19 (a few samples of this study predate the infection). Cell type and time point are not known.

The chain carries TRBV7-8 and TRBJ2-3; TRBD2 matches 12 bases. V lost 4 bases, J lost 4 bases, and 6 bases stayed unmatched. Germline CDR1 is SGHVS and CDR2 is FQNEAQ. The CDR3 consists of 16 residues. CDR3: CASSWRLAGGPDTQYF. CDR3 nucleotide sequence: TGTGCCAGCAGCTGGAGGCTAGCGGGGGGGCCAGATACGCAGTATTTT.

The V gene is TRBV9, the J gene TRBJ2-3, with D perhaps TRBD2 (5 bases). V lost 0 bases and J 2 bases, leaving 16 bases between the germline ends. Germline CDR1 SGDLS, CDR2 YYNGEE. This CDR3 contains 17 residues. The DNA of the CDR3 is TGTGCCAGCAGCGTAGTAAGGAGGTGGTTAGCCACAGATACGCAGTATTTT. The encoded protein is CASSVVRRWLATDTQYF.

In this sample, this clonotype turned up a few times. The CDR3 here is CASSLSWGKDNEQFF. CDR3 DNA sequence: TGCGCCAGCAGCCTAAGTTGGGGGAAAGACAATGAGCAGTTCTTC. This chain connects TRBV4-1 to TRBJ2-1; D is perhaps TRBD1 or TRBD2 (5 bases each). Trimming took off 4 bases at V and 5 bases at J, with 15 bases between the two ends. Germline-derived CDR1 and CDR2 are MGHRA and YSYEKL. CDR3 length: 15 residues.

V and J are TRBV28 and TRBJ2-1; TRBD2 matches 10 bases. Looked up from germline, CDR1 is MDHEN and CDR2 is SYDVKM. Trimming took 2 bases from V and 7 from J; bases not matched to a gene: 8. This CDR3 spans 16 amino acids. The CDR3 spells CASSLLSSGGLNEQFF. CDR3 sequence (DNA): TGTGCCAGCAGTTTACTGTCTAGCGGGGGTTTAAATGAGCAGTTCTTC.

The gene calls are TRBV28 and TRBJ1-2, with D possibly being TRBD1 (6 bases). From germline, CDR1 is MDHEN and CDR2 SYDVKM. The CDR3 length is 16 residues. Trimming took 3 bases from V and 1 from J, leaving 15 bases between them. The CDR3 loop reads CASSFPHRVRNYGYTF. The CDR3 DNA sequence: TGTGCCAGCAGTTTTCCCCACAGGGTTCGTAACTATGGCTACACCTTC.

This clonotype was detected ten times or more. The chain has TRBV12-3 or TRBV12-4 and TRBJ2-5; the D gene could be TRBD1 or TRBD2 (5 bases each). Trimming took off 8 bases at V and 0 bases at J, with 13 bases between the two ends. The CDR3 sequence is 14 residues long. CDR3 loop: CASAKRGNQETQYF. The CDR3 DNA follows: TGTGCCAGCGCTAAGAGGGGCAACCAAGAGACCCAGTACTTC.

This clonotype was counted only a few times. The CDR3, as DNA: TGTGCCAGCAGCGCTCGTACAGGGATTCTTGGGAATGAGCAGTTCTTC. Protein: CASSARTGILGNEQFF. V gene TRBV7-6 combines with J gene TRBJ2-1; perhaps TRBD1 as D (6 bases). This CDR3 has 16 residues. V lost 5 bases, J lost 7 bases, and 21 bases lay in between. The V gene's germline CDR1 is SGHVS and CDR2 FNYEAQ.

CDR3 loop: CASSSNPLNTEAFF. The CDR3 DNA follows: TGTGCCAGCAGCTCTAACCCTCTGAACACTGAAGCTTTCTTT. J is TRBJ1-1 and V is TRBV9, with D unresolved. V lost 4 bases and J lost 0, with 10 bases in between. Germline V gene data show CDR1 as SGDLS and CDR2 as YYNGEE. CDR3 length equals 14 residues.

The gene calls are TRBV20-1 and TRBJ1-2; D is perhaps TRBD1 (6 bases). This CDR3 contains 13 residues. V shed 3 bases and J shed 0 bases, with 8 bases lying between them. Germline loops: CDR1 DFQATT, CDR2 SNEGSKA (reference sequence). In nucleotides, the CDR3 is TGCAGTGCTAGGGACAGTTCTAACTATGGCTACACCTTC. Amino acid sequence: CSARDSSNYGYTF.

This chain links TRBV5-6 with TRBJ2-4; D is unresolved. The CDR3 is made up of 14 amino acids. The germline V gene has CDR1 SGHDT and CDR2 YYEEEE. V was cut by 5 bases and J by 0 bases, with 9 bases left in between. CDR3 sequence (DNA): TGTGCCAGCAGAAATAGGATAGCCAAAAACATTCAGTACTTC. This translates into CASRNRIAKNIQYF. Combining the CDR3 with reference TRBV5-6 and TRBJ2-4 gives the whole variable domain DAGVTQSPTHLIKTRGQQVTLRCSPKSGHDTVSWYQQALGQGPQFIFQYYEEEERQRGNFPDRFSGHQFPNYSSELNVNALLLGDSALYLCASRNRIAKNIQYFGAGTRLSVL.

This chain joins TRBV15 and TRBJ2-5, with 8 bases matching TRBD1. Trimming removed 3 bases from V and 1 base from J; junction bases left unmatched: 10. This CDR3 has 17 residues. CDR1 and CDR2 (germline): LNHNV, YYDKDF (reference sequence). The CDR3 is CATSRRSGQGPQETQYF. The CDR3 DNA reads as TGTGCCACCAGCAGGCGATCCGGACAGGGCCCCCAAGAGACCCAGTACTTC. Together with reference TRBV15 and TRBJ2-5, the CDR3 gives the full variable domain: DAMVIQNPRYQVTQFGKPVTLSCSQTLNHNVMYWYQQKSSQAPKLLFHYYDKDFNNEADTPDNFQSRRPNTSFCFLDIRSPGLGDTAMYLCATSRRSGQGPQETQYFGPGTRLLVL.

CDR3 residues: CASSPRDTGVEQYF. CDR3 nucleotides: TGTGCCAGCAGCCCACGGGACACCGGAGTTGAGCAGTACTTC. V usage is TRBV11-2 and J usage is TRBJ2-7; TRBD1 might be the D (6 bases). The ends were cut back, 5 bases at V and 7 bases at J, with 18 bases in the middle. In germline, CDR1 is SGHAT, CDR2 FQNNGV. The CDR3 consists of 14 residues.

This clonotype was observed a few times. This chain joins TRBV4-1 and TRBJ2-7; D is uncertain. V lost 0 bases and J lost 1, with 13 bases in between. This CDR3 has 16 residues. Germline CDR1 reads MGHRA; CDR2 reads YSYEKL. As DNA, the CDR3 is TGCGCCAGCAGCCAAGAACCCGGCGCGGAGTCCTACGAGCAGTACTTC. Amino acid sequence: CASSQEPGAESYEQYF.

The chain combines TRBV7-2 with TRBJ1-2; D possibly corresponds to TRBD1 (5 bases). V lost 6 bases, J lost 4 bases, and 18 bases lay in between. CDR1 SGHTA and CDR2 FQGNSA come from the germline V gene. The CDR3 totals 15 residues. The CDR3 bases are TGTGCCAGCAGATCCTTTGCCGGGGCGGGCTATGGCTACACCTTC. This codes for CASRSFAGAGYGYTF.

This clonotype has a handful of counts. This chain links TRBV5-1 with TRBJ2-2, with TRBD2 matching 10 bases. The germline V gene encodes CDR1 SGHRS and CDR2 YFSETQ. The CDR3 totals 16 residues. V was pared by 1 base and J by 7 bases, with 7 bases of the junction left unmatched. Here the CDR3 DNA reads TGCGCCAGCAGCTTGCCCCTAGCGGGGGACTTCGGGGAGCTGTTTTTT. Protein product: CASSLPLAGDFGELFF.

At least ten counts were recorded for this clonotype. The chain recombines TRBV7-2 with TRBJ2-7; TRBD2 might be the D (5 bases). CDR1 SGHTA and CDR2 FQGNSA come from the germline V gene. The CDR3 length is 13 residues. Trimming left V 6 bases short and J 0 bases short, with 9 bases between. In nucleotides, the CDR3 is TGTGCCAGCAGTGCGGGCCGCTCCTACGAGCAGTACGTC. This translates into CASSAGRSYEQYV.

The gene calls are TRBV5-1 and TRBJ1-2; the D is unclear. Per the germline V gene, CDR1 is SGHRS and CDR2 is YFSETQ. This CDR3 is 14 amino acids long. V lost 0 bases and J 7 bases, leaving 13 bases between the germline ends. In DNA form, the CDR3 reads TGCGCCAGCAGCTTGGCCTCGGGTCCTGGTGGCTACACCTTC. Its translation is CASSLASGPGGYTF.

There are a few counts of this clonotype. This chain uses TRBV7-6 with TRBJ2-2, with 8 positions matching TRBD2. This CDR3 contains 17 residues. With 2 bases clipped from V and 1 base from J, the junction kept 6 bases outside the gene matches. CDR1 SGHVS and CDR2 FNYEAQ come from the germline V gene. For the CDR3, the DNA is TGTGCCAGCAGCTTACCGGGGGGGGTCCGGAACACCGGGGAGCTGTTTTTT. As protein: CASSLPGGVRNTGELFF.

V usage is TRBV12-5 and J usage is TRBJ2-7; D is possibly TRBD2 (6 bases). The CDR3 covers 14 residues. Looked up from germline, CDR1 is LGHNT and CDR2 is FRNRAP. V lost 6 bases and J 3 bases, leaving 15 bases between the germline ends. CDR3 bases: TGTGCTAGTGGCGGCGGGGCCGGAGTCTACGAGCAGTACTTC. Translation: CASGGGAGVYEQYF.

The gene calls are TRBV4-1 and TRBJ2-2; a possible D gene is TRBD1 (5 bases). The germline CDR1 and CDR2 sequences are MGHRA and YSYEKL. The CDR3 has 14 amino acids. Trimming pared 0 bases from V and 8 bases from J, leaving 10 bases between. CDR3 in DNA: TGCGCCAGCAGCCAAGACAGGGTTTCGGGGGAGCTGTTTTTT. Amino acid sequence: CASSQDRVSGELFF.